This entry describes one TCR beta chain. The data derive from a study of T cells after yellow fever vaccination. V lost 2 bases and J 6 bases, leaving 13 bases between the germline ends. The CDR3 totals 15 residues. CDR1 is MNHEY and CDR2 is SVGEGT in the germline V gene. Each CDR3 protein is one row after TCRdb ran MiXCR on the 5' RACE reads. The profile covers hundreds of thousands of distinct CDR3 sequences, with approximately 12% appearing a single time and over 12% taken by the ten largest. Sample: PBMCs, taken on the day of the yellow fever booster vaccination. The gene calls are TRBV6-2 or TRBV6-3 and TRBJ2-2, with TRBD1 as a possible D gene (5 bases). The clonotype was recovered from a man between 25 and 39 years old who received the YFV17D yellow fever vaccine. CDR3 amino acids: CASSYVAQGPGELFF. CDR3 nucleotide sequence: TGTGCCAGCAGTTACGTCGCCCAGGGCCCCGGGGAGCTGTTTTTT.